This T cell receptor (beta chain) stems from a study of T cell responses to AZD1222 COVID-19 vaccine. Notes on the study in general: Females outnumbered males among donors, who were mostly white British; clonal diversity was possibly underestimated.

CDR3 length: 13 residues. Trimming pared 0 bases from V and 3 bases from J, leaving 6 bases between. Looked up from germline, CDR1 is LGHDT and CDR2 is YNNKEL (reference sequence). Method: immunoSEQ multiplex PCR; TCRdb's copy keeps in-frame clones and lacks some. The sample consists of 80,000 or so clones, roughly nine tenths of them appearing once. For this clone: Its specificity is not known.

This clonotype was sampled from an adult who received the AZD1222 COVID-19 vaccine. Sequences were derived from peripheral blood, sampled 28 days after the second AZD1222 dose. The V call is TRBV3-1 (or the pseudogene TRBV3-2), the J call TRBJ2-7, with a weak D call TRBD2 (5 bases). The CDR3 spells CASSQDRGYEQYF. CDR3 sequence (DNA): TGTGCCAGCAGCCAAGATCGGGGCTACGAGCAGTACTTC.